The present T cell receptor (beta chain) was sequenced within a study of human T cells and chemical hapten exposure. Overall study: Small pooled library volume differences chiefly drove per-sample TCR yield variation.

This clonotype was counted between two and nine times. Time point given: healthy volunteer bleed at 6 weeks. Total RNA was isolated from unfractionated whole blood. Unique molecular identifiers were linked by the library to individual cDNA molecules. Original handling: Sample TCR counts, which ranged from about 20,000 to 690,600, had a median of around 96,000. TCRdb fed the RACE reads into MiXCR, producing one record per CDR3 protein. The V and J calls follow TCRdb's processing rather than the paper's. The sample shows roughly 75,000 distinct CDR3 sequences, 8.6% of them seen only once. The CDR3 is 15 residues long. The germline gives CDR1 KGHSH, CDR2 LQKENI. The ends were cut back, 6 bases at V and 0 bases at J, with 14 bases in the middle.

The rearrangement joins TRBV18 to TRBJ1-1; D may be TRBD1 (5 bases). Input material: whole blood. The receptor was derived from a female donor in good health. Some clones in this sample may be carry-over from other donors' samples. The CDR3 nucleotides read TGTGCCAGCTCGCGACAGACCTCAATGAACACTGAAGCTTTCTTT. Amino acid sequence: CASSRQTSMNTEAFF. The complete variable domain, with remaining parts taken from reference TRBV18 and TRBJ1-1, reads NAGVMQNPRHLVRRRGQEARLRCSPMKGHSHVYWYRQLPEEGLKFMVYLQKENIIDESGMPKERFSAEFPKEGPSILRIQQVVRGDSAAYFCASSRQTSMNTEAFFGQGTRLTVV.